The 19 T cell receptor beta chains given below trace back to one sample, sequenced in a study of blood T cell repertoires in COVID-19 (dated by TCRdb to the early 2020s). The library was obtained by the immunoSEQ multiplex PCR assay. The source is immuneACCESS, and TCRdb retained only in-frame sequences with V and J called. Part of the clones is not carried over; for the studies checked, unresolved V genes explain less than half of this, and the remainder is unexplained. This sample gives about 180,000 clones in total; 80% to 90% of them show up just once. Of the sample, under 2.5% is held by the ten largest clones. Sequencing was performed on PBMCs or T cells enriched from blood (not recorded which). The receptors come from a woman in her thirties or forties with acute COVID-19.

V gene TRBV18 combines with J gene TRBJ2-5; TRBD2 is a possible D gene (6 bases). Germline-derived CDR1 and CDR2 are KGHSH and LQKENI. The V gene lost 3 bases and the J gene lost 3 bases, with 8 bases spanning the gap. CDR3 length: 13 residues. CDR3 nucleotide sequence: TGTGCCAGCTCACCGGGACTGAAAGAGACCCAGTACTTC. It translates to CASSPGLKETQYF.

The chain carries TRBV5-1 and TRBJ2-2; D might be TRBD2 (6 bases). V gave up 3 bases and J gave up 4 bases, with 13 bases separating them. Germline V CDR1 and CDR2: SGHRS, YFSETQ. The CDR3 consists of 15 residues. The CDR3 nucleotides read TGCGCCAGCAGCTCGGGACTGCCGTCCACCGGGGAGCTGTTTTTT. Translating gives CASSSGLPSTGELFF.

The chain joins TRBV6-5 to TRBJ2-1; 10 nucleotides match TRBD1. The CDR3 sequence is 13 residues long. Germline CDR1 is MNHEY and CDR2 is SVGAGI. The V segment lost 8 bases and the J segment 4 bases; nucleotides outside the gene matches: 2. The CDR3 sequence: CASGDRGYNEQFF. The CDR3 DNA is TGTGCCAGCGGGGACAGGGGTTACAATGAGCAGTTCTTC.

The chain has TRBV15 and TRBJ1-2; TRBD1 matches 7 bases. This CDR3 spans 15 amino acids. After removal of 1 base from V and 8 bases from J, the junction contained 10 bases not matched to a gene. CDR1 and CDR2 from the germline V gene are LNHNV and YYDKDF (reference sequence). The CDR3 bases are TGTGCCACCAGCAGAGGCGGCAGGGGGGCTGCGGGCTACACCTTC. Its translation is CATSRGGRGAAGYTF.

The gene calls are TRBV27 and TRBJ1-6; D gene unclear. This CDR3 region has 15 residues. Germline V lookup: CDR1 MNHEY, CDR2 SMNVEV (reference sequence). Trimming left V 9 bases short and J 5 bases short, with 17 bases between. The CDR3 here is CASQGRVSNNSPLHF. Written as DNA, the CDR3 is TGTGCCAGTCAAGGGAGGGTTTCTAATAATTCACCCCTCCACTTT.

This clone was picked up a small number of times. The gene calls are TRBV5-1 and TRBJ2-7; TRBD1 matches at 12 bases. The germline V gene has CDR1 SGHRS and CDR2 YFSETQ. The CDR3 has 15 amino acids. The ends lost 4 bases at V and 6 bases at J; junction bases unmatched: 8. The CDR3 DNA is TGCGCCAGCAGCCCGGGGCGGGACAGGGGGCGCGAGCAGTACTTC. Translating gives CASSPGRDRGREQYF.

The chain uses TRBV5-1 and TRBJ2-7; TRBD1 is a possible D gene (6 bases). Per the germline V gene, CDR1 is SGHRS and CDR2 is YFSETQ. V was shortened by 2 bases and J by 5 bases, with 14 bases between the two germline ends. This CDR3 comprises 14 residues. The CDR3 here is CASSFGRGVNEQYF. The CDR3 DNA reads as TGCGCCAGCAGCTTTGGCAGGGGAGTCAACGAGCAGTACTTC. Supplemented by reference TRBV5-1 and TRBJ2-7, the full variable domain reads KAGVTQTPRYLIKTRGQQVTLSCSPISGHRSVSWYQQTPGQGLQFLFEYFSETQRNKGNFPGRFSGRQFSNSRSEMNVSTLELGDSALYLCASSFGRGVNEQYFGPGTRLTVT.

The chain uses TRBV2 and TRBJ2-3, with D unclear. Germline CDR1 is SNHLY and CDR2 is FYNNEI. Trimming shortened V by 2 bases and J by 8 bases, and 17 bases separated the two germline ends. This CDR3 is built from 15 residues. The CDR3 reads CASSEIEVRLGTQYF. The CDR3 DNA reads as TGTGCCAGCAGTGAAATCGAGGTCCGATTGGGTACGCAGTATTTT.

V usage is TRBV14 and J usage is TRBJ2-7, with D tentatively TRBD1 (6 bases). Looked up from germline, CDR1 is SGHDN and CDR2 is FVKESK. V dropped 0 bases and J dropped 2 bases, with 17 bases sitting between them. The CDR3 extends over 17 amino acids. CDR3: CASSQEGRWGQTYEQYF. CDR3 DNA: TGTGCCAGCAGCCAAGAAGGCAGGTGGGGACAAACCTACGAGCAGTACTTC.

This sequence joins TRBV29-1 and TRBJ2-1; D remains ambiguous. Germline V gene sequence: CDR1 SQVTM, CDR2 ANQGSEA. V shed 2 bases and J shed 6 bases, with 5 bases lying between them. The CDR3 is made up of 11 amino acids. DNA of the CDR3: TGCAGCGTTGAATCCGGCAATGAGCAGTTCTTC. Translation gives CSVESGNEQFF.

The chain links TRBV5-5 to TRBJ1-1, with 10 nucleotides matching TRBD1. Germline-derived CDR1 and CDR2 are SGHKS and YYEKEE (reference sequence). V shed 2 bases and J 7 bases; nucleotides not matched to a gene: 2. The CDR3 has 13 residues. This CDR3 reads CASSFGTGVEAFF. The CDR3 DNA reads TGTGCCAGCAGCTTTGGGACAGGGGTTGAAGCTTTCTTT.

The chain joins TRBV7-2 to TRBJ2-7; a weak D match, TRBD2 (6 bases). Germline-derived CDR1 and CDR2 are SGHTA and FQGNSA. V was trimmed by 4 bases and J by 2 bases, leaving 15 bases between them. CDR3 length: 15 residues. CDR3 bases: TGTGCCAGCAGCTCCAATACGGGAGTCGCCTACGAGCAGTACTTC. It encodes CASSSNTGVAYEQYF.

This rearrangement joins TRBV6-5 to TRBJ2-2, with TRBD2 matching over 12 bases. V dropped 6 bases and J dropped 2; count of bases not matched to a gene: 1. The CDR3 runs 15 residues. Germline V gene sequence: CDR1 MNHEY, CDR2 SVGAGI. CDR3 residues: CASSGLAGNTGELFF. CDR3 sequence (DNA): TGTGCCAGCAGCGGACTAGCGGGAAACACCGGGGAGCTGTTTTTT.

The chain couples TRBV28 to TRBJ2-5, with 7 bases fitting TRBD2. This CDR3 contains 16 residues. V was pared by 4 bases and J by 0 bases, with 8 bases of the junction left unmatched. CDR1 is MDHEN, CDR2 SYDVKM, per germline. CDR3 bases: TGTGCCAGCAGTTCGTCACTGAGCGGGGACCAAGAGACCCAGTACTTC. It specifies CASSSSLSGDQETQYF.

This chain links TRBV10-1 with TRBJ1-5, with TRBD1 matching over 7 bases. The germline V gene has CDR1 WNHNN and CDR2 SYGVQD (reference sequence). This CDR3 comprises 17 residues. Trimming at V came to 3 bases and at J to 4 bases, leaving 12 bases not matched to a gene. The CDR3 loop is CASSDYLRDSYNQPQHF. The DNA of the CDR3 is TGCGCCAGCAGTGATTATCTGCGGGACAGTTATAATCAGCCCCAGCATTTT.

This chain links TRBV19 with TRBJ1-4; possibly TRBD1 for D (6 bases). CDR1 and CDR2 (germline): LNHDA, SQIVND (reference sequence). This CDR3 has 15 amino acids. V was cut by 7 bases and J by 0 bases, with 12 bases left in between. CDR3 coding DNA: TGTGCCAGTAATAGACAGGACGCAACTAATGAAAAACTGTTTTTT. Residues: CASNRQDATNEKLFF. Full variable domain (missing parts from reference TRBV19 and TRBJ1-4): DGGITQSPKYLFRKEGQNVTLSCEQNLNHDAMYWYRQDPGQGLRLIYYSQIVNDFQKGDIAEGYSVSREKKESFPLTVTSAQKNPTAFYLCASNRQDATNEKLFFGSGTQLSVL.

The chain couples TRBV24-1 to TRBJ2-2; TRBD2 is a possible D gene (7 bases). CDR3 size: 14 residues. Trimming took off 6 bases at V and 7 bases at J, with 14 bases between the two ends. Per germline, CDR1 KGHDR and CDR2 SFDVKD. DNA of the CDR3: TGTGCCACCAGTCGGGGGGCAAATCTCGGGGAGCTGTTTTTT. It yields the protein CATSRGANLGELFF.

The chain carries TRBV4-3 and TRBJ2-5; a weak D match, TRBD1 (6 bases). The CDR3 covers 14 residues. Deletions cut 0 bases from V and 5 bases from J, with 10 bases between. Germline CDR1 LGHNA, CDR2 YSLEER. The CDR3 DNA reads as TGCGCCAGCAGCCAAGACAGGGGCAGGGAGACCCAGTACTTC. Its protein product is CASSQDRGRETQYF.

The chain recombines TRBV18 with TRBJ2-6; perhaps TRBD2 as D (5 bases). Germline CDR1 KGHSH, CDR2 LQKENI. The CDR3 sequence is 17 residues long. With 6 bases removed from V and 0 bases from J, the gap between germline ends came to 15 bases. The CDR3 bases are TGTGCCAGCTCCCCGACAAAAGGAGGCTCTGGGGCCAACGTCCTGACTTTC. Encoded protein: CASSPTKGGSGANVLTF.